This is a list of T cell receptor beta chains from one sample in a study of T cell repertoires in aging, cancer and after chemotherapy. TCRdb re-analysed the multiplex PCR reads in MiXCR, keeping a single row per CDR3 protein. Among roughly 3,200 distinct CDR3 sequences listed, 20% to 25% were seen once. The sample taken for sequencing was blood. The source is a human donor with a solid tumor. Each CDR3 is given with its conserved first and last residue. A D gene is named only where the DNA matches it firmly. Clone size appears in some rows only: once, few, many, or a class for an expanded clone.

v_call	j_call	clone_size	d_call	cdr3_aa	cdr3_nt
TRBV6-1	TRBJ2-2	medium-sized	-	CASIGQSNTGELFF	TGTGCCAGCATTGGACAGTCGAACACCGGGGAGCTGTTTTTT
TRBV5-8	TRBJ2-2	medium-sized	TRBD1	CASRGQPTGELFF	TGTGCCAGCAGGGGACAGCCAACCGGGGAGCTGTTTTTT
TRBV7-9	TRBJ2-7	medium-sized	-	CASSLFPGNHEQYF	TGTGCCAGCAGCTTATTTCCAGGGAACCACGAGCAGTACTTC
TRBV20-1	TRBJ2-1	-	-	CSASDWAGGLLRNEQFF	TGCAGTGCAAGTGACTGGGCGGGCGGACTACTTCGCAATGAGCAGTTCTTC
TRBV7-9	TRBJ1-4	few	-	CASSSRESTNEKLFF	TGTGCCAGCAGCTCCCGGGAATCAACTAATGAAAAACTGTTTTTT
TRBV7-7	TRBJ1-5	-	TRBD1	CASSHERRQGSYSNQPQHF	TGTGCCAGCAGCCACGAGCGGCGACAGGGCTCTTATAGCAATCAGCCCCAGCATTTT
TRBV5-1	TRBJ2-1	-	-	CASSPFPGQYNEQFF	TGCGCCAGCAGCCCTTTCCCAGGCCAGTACAATGAGCAGTTCTTC
TRBV6-5	TRBJ1-5	medium-sized	-	CASRLGSGQPQHF	TGTGCCAGTCGTTTGGGGTCTGGTCAGCCCCAGCATTTT
TRBV5-4	TRBJ2-7	medium-sized	-	CASSLGGTYEQYF	TGTGCCAGCAGCTTGGGGGGAACCTACGAGCAGTACTTC
TRBV6-5	TRBJ2-1	large	-	CASSPTPQVMQFF	TGTGCCAGCAGCCCTACCCCGCAGGTTATGCAGTTCTTC